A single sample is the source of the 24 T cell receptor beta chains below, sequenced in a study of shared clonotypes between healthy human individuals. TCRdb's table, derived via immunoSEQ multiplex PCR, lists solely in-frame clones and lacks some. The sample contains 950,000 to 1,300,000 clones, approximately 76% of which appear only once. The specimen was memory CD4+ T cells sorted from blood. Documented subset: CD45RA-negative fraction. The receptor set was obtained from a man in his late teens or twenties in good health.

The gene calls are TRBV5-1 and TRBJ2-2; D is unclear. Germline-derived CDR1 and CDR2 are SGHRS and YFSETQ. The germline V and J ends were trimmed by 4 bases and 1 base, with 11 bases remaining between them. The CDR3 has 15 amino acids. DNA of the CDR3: TGCGCCAGCAGCGCGAGGACGGGGAACACCGGGGAGCTGTTTTTT. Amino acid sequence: CASSARTGNTGELFF.

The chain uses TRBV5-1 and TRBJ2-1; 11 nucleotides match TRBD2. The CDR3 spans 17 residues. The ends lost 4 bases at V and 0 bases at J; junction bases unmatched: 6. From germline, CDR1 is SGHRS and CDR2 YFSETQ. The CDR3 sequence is CASSPLAGGSSYNEQFF. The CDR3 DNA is TGCGCCAGCAGCCCCTTAGCGGGAGGGAGCTCCTACAATGAGCAGTTCTTC. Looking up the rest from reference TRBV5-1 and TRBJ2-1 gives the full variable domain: KAGVTQTPRYLIKTRGQQVTLSCSPISGHRSVSWYQQTPGQGLQFLFEYFSETQRNKGNFPGRFSGRQFSNSRSEMNVSTLELGDSALYLCASSPLAGGSSYNEQFFGPGTRLTVL.

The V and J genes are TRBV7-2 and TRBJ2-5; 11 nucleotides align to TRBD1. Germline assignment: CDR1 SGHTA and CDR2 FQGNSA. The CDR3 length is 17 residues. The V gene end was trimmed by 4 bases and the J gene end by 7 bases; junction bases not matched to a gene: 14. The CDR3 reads CASSSRAGQGASRTQYF. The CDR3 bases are TGTGCCAGCAGCTCCCGAGCAGGACAGGGGGCGAGTCGGACCCAGTACTTC.

CDR3 DNA sequence: TGTGCCAGCTCACCAGCCAGGGGGGTGAACACTGAAGCTTTCTTT. Residues: CASSPARGVNTEAFF. This sequence joins TRBV18 and TRBJ1-1; 7 nucleotides align to TRBD1. The CDR3 spans 15 residues. V shed 2 bases, J shed 0 bases, and the junction held 3 bases outside the gene matches. CDR1 and CDR2 (germline): KGHSH, LQKENI.

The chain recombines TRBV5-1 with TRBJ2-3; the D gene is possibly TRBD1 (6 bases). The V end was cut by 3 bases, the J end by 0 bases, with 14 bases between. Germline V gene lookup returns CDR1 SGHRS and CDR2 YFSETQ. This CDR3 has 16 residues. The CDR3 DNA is TGCGCCAGCAGCTGGGGACAAGGAAGAAGCACAGATACGCAGTATTTT. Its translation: CASSWGQGRSTDTQYF.

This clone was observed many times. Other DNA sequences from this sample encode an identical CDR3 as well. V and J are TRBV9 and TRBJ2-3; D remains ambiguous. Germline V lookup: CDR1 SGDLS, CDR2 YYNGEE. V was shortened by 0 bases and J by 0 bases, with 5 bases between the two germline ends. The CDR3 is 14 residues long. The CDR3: CASSVAYSTDTQYF. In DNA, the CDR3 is TGTGCCAGCAGCGTAGCGTATAGCACAGATACGCAGTATTTT.

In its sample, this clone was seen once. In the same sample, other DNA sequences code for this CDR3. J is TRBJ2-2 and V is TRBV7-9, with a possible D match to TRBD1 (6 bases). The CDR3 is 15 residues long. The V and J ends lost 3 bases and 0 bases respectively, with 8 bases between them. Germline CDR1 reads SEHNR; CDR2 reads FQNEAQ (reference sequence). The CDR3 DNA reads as TGTGCCAGCAGCTTGCAGGGGTCGAACACCGGGGAGCTGTTTTTT. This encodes CASSLQGSNTGELFF.

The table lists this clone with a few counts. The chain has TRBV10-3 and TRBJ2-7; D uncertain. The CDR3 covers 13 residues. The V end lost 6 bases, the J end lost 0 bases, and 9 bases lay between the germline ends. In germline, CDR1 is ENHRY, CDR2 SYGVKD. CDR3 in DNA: TGTGCCATCAGCATACTCGTCTCCTACGAGCAGTACTTC. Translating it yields CAISILVSYEQYF.

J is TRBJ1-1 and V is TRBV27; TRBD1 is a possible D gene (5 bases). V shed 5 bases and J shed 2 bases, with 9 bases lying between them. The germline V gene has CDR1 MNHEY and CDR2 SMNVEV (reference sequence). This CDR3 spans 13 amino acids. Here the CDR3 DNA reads TGTGCCAGCAGTCGCAGGGAAAACACTGAAGCTTTCTTT. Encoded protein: CASSRRENTEAFF.

CDR3 amino acids: CASRTGASSYNSPLHF. The CDR3 nucleotides are TGTGCCAGCAGGACAGGGGCCAGCTCCTATAATTCACCCCTCCACTTT. This sequence joins TRBV21-1 and TRBJ1-6; the table names TRBD1, a call not compared with the DNA. TRBV21-1 is a pseudogene segment. This CDR3 has 16 amino acids.

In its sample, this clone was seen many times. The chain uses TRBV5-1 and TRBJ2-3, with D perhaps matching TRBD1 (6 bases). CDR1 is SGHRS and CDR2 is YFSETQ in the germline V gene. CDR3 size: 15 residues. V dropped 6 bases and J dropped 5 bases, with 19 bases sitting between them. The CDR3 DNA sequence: TGCGCCAGCATCCCACTCGGACAGCCTGGAGATACGCAGTATTTT. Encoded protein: CASIPLGQPGDTQYF.

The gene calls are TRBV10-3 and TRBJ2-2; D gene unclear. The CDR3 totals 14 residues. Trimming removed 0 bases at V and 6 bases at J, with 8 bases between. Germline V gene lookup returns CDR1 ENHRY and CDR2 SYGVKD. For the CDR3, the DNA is TGTGCCATCAGTGAGTCGTATTCGCCCGGGGAGCTGTTTTTT. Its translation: CAISESYSPGELFF.

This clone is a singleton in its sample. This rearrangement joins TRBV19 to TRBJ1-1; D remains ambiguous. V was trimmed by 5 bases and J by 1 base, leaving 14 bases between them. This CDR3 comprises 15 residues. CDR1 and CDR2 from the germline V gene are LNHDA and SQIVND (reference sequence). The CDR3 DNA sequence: TGTGCCAGTAGTTTATACCGGGGTCAGAACACTGAAGCTTTCTTT. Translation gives CASSLYRGQNTEAFF.

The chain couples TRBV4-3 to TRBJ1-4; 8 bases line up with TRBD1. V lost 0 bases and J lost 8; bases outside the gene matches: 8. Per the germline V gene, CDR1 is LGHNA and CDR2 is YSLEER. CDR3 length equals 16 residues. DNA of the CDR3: TGCGCCAGCAGCCAAGAAGGAGGACAGGGTTACGAAAAACTGTTTTTT. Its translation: CASSQEGGQGYEKLFF.

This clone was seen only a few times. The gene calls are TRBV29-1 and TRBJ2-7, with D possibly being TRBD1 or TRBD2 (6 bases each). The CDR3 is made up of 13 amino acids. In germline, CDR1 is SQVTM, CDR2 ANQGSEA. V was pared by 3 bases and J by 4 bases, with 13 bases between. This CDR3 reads CSVDAGTNYEQYF. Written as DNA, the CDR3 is TGCAGCGTTGACGCGGGGACAAATTACGAGCAGTACTTC.

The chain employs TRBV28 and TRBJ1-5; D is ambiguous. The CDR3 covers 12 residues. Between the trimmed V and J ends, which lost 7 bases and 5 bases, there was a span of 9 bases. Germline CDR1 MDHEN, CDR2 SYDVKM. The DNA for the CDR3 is TGTGCCAGCAACCGTCCAGATCAGCCCCAGCATTTT. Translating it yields CASNRPDQPQHF.

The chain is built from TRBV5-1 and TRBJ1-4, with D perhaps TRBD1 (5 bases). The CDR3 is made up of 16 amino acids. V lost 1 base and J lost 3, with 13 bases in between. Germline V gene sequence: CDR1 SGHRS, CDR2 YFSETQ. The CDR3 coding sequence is TGCGCCAGCAGCTTGAGGTCTGGGGGATCTAATGAAAAACTGTTTTTT. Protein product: CASSLRSGGSNEKLFF. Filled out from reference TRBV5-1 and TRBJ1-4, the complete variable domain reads KAGVTQTPRYLIKTRGQQVTLSCSPISGHRSVSWYQQTPGQGLQFLFEYFSETQRNKGNFPGRFSGRQFSNSRSEMNVSTLELGDSALYLCASSLRSGGSNEKLFFGSGTQLSVL.

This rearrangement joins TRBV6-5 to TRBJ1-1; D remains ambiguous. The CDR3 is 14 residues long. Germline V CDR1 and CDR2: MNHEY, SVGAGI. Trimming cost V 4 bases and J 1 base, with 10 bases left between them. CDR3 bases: TGTGCCAGCAGTTCCACCCCAGCGAACACTGAAGCTTTCTTT. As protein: CASSSTPANTEAFF.

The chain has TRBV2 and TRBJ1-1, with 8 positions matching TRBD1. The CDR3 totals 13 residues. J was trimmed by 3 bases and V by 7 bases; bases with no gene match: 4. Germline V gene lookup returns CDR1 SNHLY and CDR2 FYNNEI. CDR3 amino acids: CASNKDRDTEAFF. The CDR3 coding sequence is TGTGCCAGCAACAAGGACAGGGACACTGAAGCTTTCTTT.

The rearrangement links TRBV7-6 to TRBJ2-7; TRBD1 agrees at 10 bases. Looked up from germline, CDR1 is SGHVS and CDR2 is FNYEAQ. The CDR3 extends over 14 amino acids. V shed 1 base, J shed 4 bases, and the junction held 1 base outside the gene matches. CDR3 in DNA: TGTGCCAGCAGCTTAGGACAGGGGGCGTACGAGCAGTACTTC. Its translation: CASSLGQGAYEQYF.

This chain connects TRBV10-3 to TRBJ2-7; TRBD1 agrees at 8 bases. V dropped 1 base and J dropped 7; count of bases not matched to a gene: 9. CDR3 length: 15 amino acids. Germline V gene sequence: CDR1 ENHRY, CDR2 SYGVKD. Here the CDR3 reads CAISELTGTGEEQYF. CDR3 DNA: TGTGCCATCAGTGAGTTGACCGGGACAGGTGAGGAGCAGTACTTC.

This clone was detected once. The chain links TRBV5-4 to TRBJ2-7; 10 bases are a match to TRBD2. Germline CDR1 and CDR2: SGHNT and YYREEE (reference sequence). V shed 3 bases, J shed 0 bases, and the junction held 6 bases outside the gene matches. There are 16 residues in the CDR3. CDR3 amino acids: CASSSGTSVSSYEQYF. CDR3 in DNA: TGTGCCAGCAGCTCCGGGACTAGCGTGAGCTCCTACGAGCAGTACTTC.

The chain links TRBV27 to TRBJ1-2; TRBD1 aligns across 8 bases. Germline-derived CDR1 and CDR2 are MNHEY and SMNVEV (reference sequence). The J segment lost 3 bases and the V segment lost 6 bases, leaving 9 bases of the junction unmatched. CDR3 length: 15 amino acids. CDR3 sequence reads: CASRHRGTAYYGYTF. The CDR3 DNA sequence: TGTGCCAGCAGGCACAGGGGGACGGCCTACTATGGCTACACCTTC.

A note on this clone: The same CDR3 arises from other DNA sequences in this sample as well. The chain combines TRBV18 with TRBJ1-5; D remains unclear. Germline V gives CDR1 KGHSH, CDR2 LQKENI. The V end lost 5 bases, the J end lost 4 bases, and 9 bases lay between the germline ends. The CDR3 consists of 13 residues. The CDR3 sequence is CASSSRENQPQHF. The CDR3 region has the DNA TGTGCCAGCTCATCCCGGGAGAATCAGCCCCAGCATTTT.